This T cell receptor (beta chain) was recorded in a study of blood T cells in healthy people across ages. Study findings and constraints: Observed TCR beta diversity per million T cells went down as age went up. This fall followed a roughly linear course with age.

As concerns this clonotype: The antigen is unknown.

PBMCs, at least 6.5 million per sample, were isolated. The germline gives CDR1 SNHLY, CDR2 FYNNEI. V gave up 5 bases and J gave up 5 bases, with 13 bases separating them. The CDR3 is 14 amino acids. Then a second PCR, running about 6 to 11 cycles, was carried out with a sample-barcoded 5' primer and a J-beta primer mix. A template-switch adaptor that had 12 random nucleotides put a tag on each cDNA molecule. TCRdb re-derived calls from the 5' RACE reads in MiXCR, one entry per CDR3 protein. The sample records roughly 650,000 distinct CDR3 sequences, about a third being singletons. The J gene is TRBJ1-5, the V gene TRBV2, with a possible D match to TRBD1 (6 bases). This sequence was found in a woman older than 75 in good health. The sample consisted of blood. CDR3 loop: CASSYTGNDQPQHF. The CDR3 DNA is TGTGCCAGCAGTTATACAGGGAACGATCAGCCCCAGCATTTT. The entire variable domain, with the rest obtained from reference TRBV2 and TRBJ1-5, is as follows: EPEVTQTPSHQVTQMGQEVILRCVPISNHLYFYWYRQILGQKVEFLVSFYNNEISEKSEIFDDQFSVERPDGSNFTLKIRSTKLEDSAMYFCASSYTGNDQPQHFGDGTRLSIL.